Presented here are 3 T cell receptor beta chains from one specimen sequenced in a study of spatial heterogeneity in lung cancer. Study-level findings and limits: How many expanded intratumoral alpha and beta TCRs were present tracked the tumor mutation count, which was a count of nonsynonymous mutations.

TCRdb reprocessed the 5' RACE reads via MiXCR and lists one record per CDR3 protein. Of approximately 7,100 distinct CDR3 sequences in the sample, around 12% are singletons; the top ten hold approximately 23%. Their recognized antigens are unknown. The sample's time point: sample taken at primary tumor resection. The sequenced sample was lung tumor tissue, obtained at surgery. The receptors here all came from a male donor with early-stage non-small cell lung cancer.

This clonotype was seen repeatedly, ten times or more. This chain links TRBV7-9 with TRBJ2-7, with D tentatively TRBD2 (5 bases). Trimming took off 6 bases at V and 6 bases at J, with 18 bases between the two ends. This CDR3 comprises 14 residues. Germline lookup yields CDR1 SEHNR and CDR2 FQNEAQ (reference sequence). Here the CDR3 reads CASSPALNGVEQYF. DNA for the CDR3: TGTGCCAGCAGTCCAGCCCTAAACGGGGTCGAGCAGTACTTC. Filled out from reference TRBV7-9 and TRBJ2-7, the complete variable domain reads DTGVSQNPRHKITKRGQNVTFRCDPISEHNRLYWYRQTLGQGPEFLTYFQNEAQLEKSRLLSDRFSAERPKGSFSTLEIQRTEQGDSAMYLCASSPALNGVEQYFGPGTRLTVT.

This clonotype turned up a few times. This chain links TRBV3-1 with TRBJ2-7, with D hard to call. The V gene lost 2 bases and the J gene lost 0 bases, with 8 bases spanning the gap. This CDR3 spans 14 amino acids. Germline CDR1 reads LGHDT; CDR2 reads YNNKEL (reference sequence). CDR3 sequence reads: CASSQNPGSYEQYF. The DNA for the CDR3 is TGTGCCAGCAGCCAAAATCCAGGCTCCTACGAGCAGTACTTC.

Relative to its sample, this clonotype is medium-sized. The chain has TRBV29-1 and TRBJ1-4; D is unclear. The CDR3 runs to 13 residues. CDR1 is SQVTM, CDR2 ANQGSEA, per germline. V lost 3 bases and J 8 bases, leaving 13 bases between the germline ends. CDR3 sequence: CSVEGTAPEKLFF. The CDR3 DNA sequence: TGCAGCGTTGAGGGAACAGCGCCGGAAAAACTGTTTTTT.